A selection of T cell receptor beta chains follows, all from one sample in a study of T cell repertoires in cytomegalovirus infection. TCRdb analysed the reads with MiXCR anew, one entry per CDR3 protein. The data show around 450,000 distinct CDR3 sequences, approximately 31% seen once. The sequencing sample was made of PBMCs. Every receptor here comes from a human donor in good health (CMV status not recorded). Some clones in this sample may be carry-over from other donors' samples. Each CDR3 is given with its conserved first and last residue. D genes are given only for firm matches. The listing skips clone size in some rows; elsewhere it reads once, few, many or a size class.

cdr3_aa cdr3_nt d_call v_call clone_size j_call
CASSLGTPPETQYF TGTGCCAGCAGCCTGGGGACCCCCCCAGAGACCCAGTACTTC NA TRBV14 NA TRBJ2-5
CASSLLGGGASYNEQFF TGTGCCAGCAGTTTATTGGGCGGGGGGGCCTCCTACAATGAGCAGTTCTTC TRBD2 TRBV27 NA TRBJ2-1
CSSSVQLDRGHDEQFF TGCAGTTCTAGCGTCCAGCTGGACAGGGGGCACGATGAGCAGTTCTTC TRBD1 TRBV20-1 NA TRBJ2-1
CASRRDRDGMNTEAFF TGTGCCAGCAGACGCGACAGGGATGGCATGAACACTGAAGCTTTCTTT TRBD1 TRBV12-3/TRBV12-4 many TRBJ1-1
CASSLEVAGGPGLFF TGCGCCAGCTCCCTTGAGGTAGCGGGGGGGCCTGGTCTGTTCTTC TRBD2 TRBV4-1 few TRBJ2-1
CSVQFNEKLFF TGCAGTGTACAGTTTAATGAAAAACTGTTTTTT NA TRBV20-1 NA TRBJ1-4
CASSWSDLEGNQPQHF TGTGCCAGCAGTTGGAGCGACCTGGAGGGAAATCAGCCCCAGCATTTT NA TRBV6-1 few TRBJ1-5
CASSLGLAGGGTDTQYF TGTGCCAGCAGCCTCGGACTAGCGGGGGGGGGCACAGATACGCAGTATTTT TRBD2 TRBV11-2 few TRBJ2-3
CASSVEGGDPPIYEQYF TGTGCCAGCAGCGTAGAGGGGGGCGACCCTCCCATCTACGAGCAGTACTTC NA TRBV9 few TRBJ2-7
CASSQLQISEAFF TGCGCCAGCAGTCAATTGCAGATTTCTGAAGCTTTCTTT NA TRBV23-1 NA TRBJ1-1
CASSPYRGRGGTGELFF TGTGCCAGCAGCCCCTACAGGGGTCGGGGGGGCACCGGGGAGCTGTTTTTT NA TRBV11-3 NA TRBJ2-2
CASSPTGTYTEAFF TGTGCCAGCAGCCCGACAGGGACTTACACTGAAGCTTTCTTT TRBD1 TRBV5-6 NA TRBJ1-1
CASSEESWAGTTYNEQFF TGTGCCAGCAGTGAGGAGAGCTGGGCGGGGACTACATACAATGAGCAGTTCTTC TRBD2 TRBV6-1 NA TRBJ2-1
CASSFWGTGNTEAFF TGTGCCAGCAGCTTCTGGGGGACAGGTAACACTGAAGCTTTCTTT TRBD1 TRBV5-6 NA TRBJ1-1
CASSLLRGQGHTGELFF TGTGCCAGCAGCTTATTGAGGGGACAGGGTCACACCGGGGAGCTGTTTTTT TRBD1 TRBV7-9 few TRBJ2-2
CASRALGGAATNEKLFF TGTGCCAGCAGAGCGCTCGGTGGTGCGGCAACTAATGAAAAACTGTTTTTT NA TRBV6-1 NA TRBJ1-4
CSASLPRTAQETQYF TGCAGTGCTAGTTTGCCCCGCACCGCCCAAGAGACCCAGTACTTC NA TRBV20-1 few TRBJ2-5
CASGFAGTDEAFF TGTGCTAGTGGTTTCGCCGGGACAGATGAAGCTTTCTTT TRBD1 TRBV12-5 once TRBJ1-1
CSVGDRGTGELFF TGCAGCGTTGGCGACAGGGGCACCGGGGAGCTGTTTTTT TRBD1 TRBV29-1 NA TRBJ2-2
CASSLSRLVQETQYF TGTGCCAGCAGCTTAAGTCGACTAGTGCAAGAGACCCAGTACTTC NA TRBV7-2 NA TRBJ2-5
CASSNDRGSKTQYF TGTGCCAGCAGCAATGACAGGGGTTCGAAGACCCAGTACTTC TRBD1 TRBV11-2 once TRBJ2-5
CASSGGLNTGYNEQFF TGTGCCAGCAGTGGTGGACTAAACACAGGGTACAATGAGCAGTTCTTC NA TRBV6-6 NA TRBJ2-1
CASRRLSQGFYDEQFF TGTGCCAGCAGACGCTTGTCGCAGGGCTTCTATGATGAGCAGTTCTTC NA TRBV7-9 many TRBJ2-1
CASSRQGGITEAFF TGTGCCAGCAGTCGACAGGGTGGTATCACTGAAGCTTTCTTT TRBD1 TRBV12-3/TRBV12-4 NA TRBJ1-1
CASRGQNTLYGYTF TGTGCCAGCAGGGGACAGAATACCCTCTATGGCTACACCTTC TRBD1 TRBV6-1 few TRBJ1-2
CASSLSGSGNTIYF TGTGCCAGCAGCTTATCAGGTTCTGGAAACACCATATATTTT NA TRBV12-3/TRBV12-4 many TRBJ1-3
CARGQGRGANEKLFF TGTGCTAGAGGCCAGGGTCGGGGAGCTAATGAAAAACTGTTTTTT NA TRBV12-5 many TRBJ1-4
CASSLYRGEQYF TGTGCCAGCAGTTTATACAGGGGCGAGCAGTACTTC TRBD1 TRBV28 NA TRBJ2-7
CASSKDTYAHEKLFF TGTGCCAGCAGCAAAGATACATATGCCCATGAAAAACTGTTTTTT NA TRBV7-6 many TRBJ1-4
CASSEIARTNEKLFF TGTGCCAGCAGTGAGATAGCCCGGACTAATGAAAAACTGTTTTTT NA TRBV6-1 few TRBJ1-4
CASSYSREEANYGYTF TGTGCCAGCAGTTACTCGAGGGAGGAAGCTAACTATGGCTACACCTTC NA TRBV6-6 NA TRBJ1-2
CAISPGTEGSPLHF TGTGCCATCAGTCCCGGGACAGAGGGCTCACCCCTCCACTTT TRBD1 TRBV10-3 many TRBJ1-6
CASSLTTNEQYF TGTGCCAGCAGCCTTACAACCAACGAGCAGTACTTC NA TRBV7-2 many TRBJ2-7
CASSQASGLDTQYF TGTGCCAGCAGCCAAGCGTCGGGATTAGATACGCAGTATTTT NA TRBV4-2 once TRBJ2-3
CASSPSDRTGELFF TGTGCCAGCAGCCCCTCGGACAGAACCGGGGAGCTGTTTTTT NA TRBV7-2 NA TRBJ2-2
CASSQTGRGPSYEQYF TGTGCCAGCAGCCAGACGGGGCGGGGGCCCTCCTACGAGCAGTACTTC NA TRBV12-3/TRBV12-4 NA TRBJ2-7
CASSLGGQSTYEQYF TGTGCCAGCAGCCTTGGGGGACAGTCAACCTACGAGCAGTACTTC TRBD1 TRBV4-2 NA TRBJ2-7
CASSHGLAGAETQYF TGTGCCAGCAGCCACGGACTAGCGGGGGCAGAGACCCAGTACTTC TRBD2 TRBV4-2 NA TRBJ2-5
CASSLVGTDWSGANVLTF TGTGCCAGCAGTTTAGTTGGGACAGACTGGTCTGGGGCCAACGTCCTGACTTTC TRBD1 TRBV28 NA TRBJ2-6
CSAGAGTTQETQYF TGCAGTGCAGGGGCGGGGACAACACAAGAGACCCAGTACTTC NA TRBV20-1 few TRBJ2-5
CASSYSTSGREDTQYF TGTGCCAGCAGTTACTCGACTAGCGGGAGAGAGGATACGCAGTATTTT TRBD2 TRBV6-5 many TRBJ2-3
CASSLFSRVSTEAFF TGTGCCAGCAGCTTATTCTCCAGGGTAAGCACTGAAGCTTTCTTT NA TRBV7-2 few TRBJ1-1
CASSDRTSYVYTF TGCGCCAGCTCGGACAGGACATCATACGTCTACACCTTC TRBD1 TRBV5-1 NA TRBJ1-2
CASSSQFANTGELFF TGTGCCAGCAGCTCACAGTTCGCGAACACCGGGGAGCTGTTTTTT NA TRBV7-9 many TRBJ2-2
CASSVDARLPYEQYF TGTGCCAGCAGCGTAGACGCAAGGTTACCCTACGAGCAGTACTTC NA TRBV7-2 many TRBJ2-7
CASGHSGGRYPTLYEQYF TGTGCCAGCGGTCATAGCGGGGGACGCTACCCGACACTCTACGAGCAGTACTTC TRBD2 TRBV11-2 few TRBJ2-7
CASSWGRGADTQYF TGTGCCAGCAGCTGGGGCCGGGGGGCAGATACGCAGTATTTT TRBD2 TRBV5-8 few TRBJ2-3
CASSRPSGTGELFF TGTGCCAGCAGCAGACCCTCGGGGACCGGGGAGCTGTTTTTT NA TRBV7-2 many TRBJ2-2
CASSYRAGGPNEQFF TGTGCCAGCAGTTATCGAGCGGGGGGGCCGAATGAGCAGTTCTTC TRBD2 TRBV6-5 few TRBJ2-1
CASSLTPKKETQYF TGTGCCAGCAGTTTAACACCCAAGAAAGAGACCCAGTACTTC NA TRBV28 few TRBJ2-5
CASSGTSIPTDTQYF TGTGCCAGCAGCGGGACTAGCATCCCTACAGATACGCAGTATTTT TRBD2 TRBV7-3 few TRBJ2-3
CASSRPPTGTGDRGYTF TGTGCCAGCAGCCGACCCCCTACCGGGACAGGGGATCGAGGCTACACCTTC TRBD1 TRBV7-2 many TRBJ1-2
CASSLFRRGGSSGANVLTF TGTGCCAGCAGTTTATTCCGGCGGGGGGGTTCGTCTGGGGCCAACGTCCTGACTTTC TRBD2 TRBV7-2 many TRBJ2-6
CASSYTGSYEQYF TGTGCCAGCAGTTACACAGGGTCCTACGAGCAGTACTTC NA TRBV6-5 few TRBJ2-7
CASGWTSPRSYEQYF TGTGCCAGCGGATGGACTAGCCCTCGCTCCTACGAGCAGTACTTC TRBD2 TRBV6-2/TRBV6-3 once TRBJ2-7